The 6 T cell receptor beta chains below all came from one sample that was sequenced in a study of OX40 agonist ivuxolimab in advanced cancers. Some clones are missing from TCRdb's copy, which holds only in-frame ones; the method was immunoSEQ multiplex PCR. The sample gives more than 55,000 clones, about 90% of which show up once; more than 3.5% is in the top ten. Sequenced material: CD4+ or CD8+ T cells sorted from blood, taken in a trial of the OX40 agonist ivuxolimab. These receptors came from an adult with an advanced solid tumor such as melanoma, head and neck, liver or kidney cancer.

The chain couples TRBV11-2 to TRBJ2-5, with 9 positions matching TRBD2. The CDR3 extends over 15 amino acids. Unmatched junction bases numbered 13, after V lost 10 bases and J lost 4 bases. Germline loops: CDR1 SGHAT, CDR2 FQNNGV. CDR3 nucleotide sequence: TGTGCCACCCGAGGGGCGGGAGGGGGAAGAGAGACCCAGTACTTC. Translated, it gives CATRGAGGGRETQYF.

The gene calls are TRBV18 and TRBJ1-1; D is uncertain. There are 11 residues in the CDR3. Germline-derived CDR1 and CDR2 are KGHSH and LQKENI. V was shortened by 3 bases and J by 5 bases, with 4 bases between the two germline ends. The CDR3 DNA sequence: TGTGCCAGCTCACCCCAAACTGAAGCTTTCTTT. This translates into CASSPQTEAFF. The full variable domain, its missing parts supplied by reference TRBV18 and TRBJ1-1, is NAGVMQNPRHLVRRRGQEARLRCSPMKGHSHVYWYRQLPEEGLKFMVYLQKENIIDESGMPKERFSAEFPKEGPSILRIQQVVRGDSAAYFCASSPQTEAFFGQGTRLTVV.

The V call is TRBV15, the J call TRBJ1-1; perhaps TRBD1 as D (6 bases). The CDR3 runs 15 residues. Germline-derived CDR1 and CDR2 are LNHNV and YYDKDF (reference sequence). V lost 0 bases, J lost 3 bases, and 11 bases lay in between. The DNA for the CDR3 is TGTGCCACCAGCAGAGATCTAGGGGGTTACACTGAAGCTTTCTTT. It translates to CATSRDLGGYTEAFF.

This chain links TRBV6-6 with TRBJ1-5; TRBD1 agrees at 7 bases. Germline V gene lookup returns CDR1 MNHNY and CDR2 SVGAGI (reference sequence). This CDR3 contains 15 residues. V trimming: 5 bases; J trimming: 6 bases; junction bases outside the gene matches: 10. CDR3 nucleotides: TGTGCCAGCAGTCGACAACAGGGGACCCCTCAGCCCCAGCATTTT. It encodes CASSRQQGTPQPQHF.

This chain connects TRBV13 to TRBJ2-5; possibly TRBD1 or TRBD2 for D (6 bases each). Germline CDR1 reads PRHDT; CDR2 reads FYEKMQ (reference sequence). V shed 4 bases and J shed 4 bases, with 16 bases lying between them. This CDR3 comprises 15 residues. CDR3 coding DNA: TGTGCCAGCAGCTCACGAACCCCGGGGGCAGAGACCCAGTACTTC. Encoded protein: CASSSRTPGAETQYF.

The rearrangement joins TRBV6-6 to TRBJ2-7; 11 nucleotides line up with TRBD1. Germline V lookup: CDR1 MNHNY, CDR2 SVGAGI (reference sequence). The junction had 4 bases not matched to a gene; V was cut back by 6 bases and J by 0 bases. The CDR3 has 15 amino acids. Here the CDR3 reads CASRTGTGGSYEQYF. The CDR3 DNA follows: TGTGCCAGCAGGACCGGGACAGGGGGCTCCTACGAGCAGTACTTC.